Listed below are T cell receptor beta chains from one sample, sequenced in a study of blood T cell repertoires in COVID-19. Libraries were prepared by immunoSEQ multiplex PCR; TCRdb keeps only in-frame clonotypes and omits some of them. This table has about 170,000 clones, about 80% appearing once. Source material: peripheral blood. The receptors were sampled from a man in his 70s with active or convalescent COVID-19. Both conserved end residues are part of each CDR3. A D gene is named only where the DNA matches it firmly. Only part of the rows carry a size: once, few, many, or a class if the clone is expanded.

j_call d_call v_call clone_size cdr3_nt cdr3_aa
TRBJ2-1 TRBD2 TRBV5-5 - TGTGCCAGCAGCCGGGAGGGCTCCTACAATGAGCAGTTCTTC CASSREGSYNEQFF
TRBJ1-2 - TRBV7-8 - TGTGCCAGCAGCTTAGGACTGGACTATGGCTACACCTTC CASSLGLDYGYTF
TRBJ2-2 - TRBV18 - TGTGCCAGCTCACCGCCCAAAGGAGGGACGGCGACCGGGGAGCTGTTTTTT CASSPPKGGTATGELFF
TRBJ1-4 - TRBV18 - TGTGCCAGCTCACCCGACACTTTGGAGGGGCGGGAAAAACTGTTTTTT CASSPDTLEGREKLFF
TRBJ2-7 - TRBV19 - TGTGCCAGTAGTATAGGAGGCAGGGGCAACGAGCAGTACTTC CASSIGGRGNEQYF
TRBJ2-1 TRBD2 TRBV6-1 - TGTGCCAGCAGTGAAGGGGGGGGATCGGACCCCGACAATGAGCAGTTCTTC CASSEGGGSDPDNEQFF
TRBJ1-4 TRBD1 TRBV5-1 once TGCGCCAGCAGCTCAACGACAGGGGAAGAAAAACTGTTTTTT CASSSTTGEEKLFF
TRBJ2-3 - TRBV29-1 - TGCAGCGTTGTTTCTTTGCGCGGAATGGATACGCAGTATTTT CSVVSLRGMDTQYF
TRBJ2-1 TRBD1 TRBV27 - TGTGCCAGCAGTCTAACTTACGGGACAGGGGAGGATAATGAGCAGTTCTTC CASSLTYGTGEDNEQFF
TRBJ1-5 - TRBV7-2 few TGTGCCAGCAGCCCCCCGGTTGGGAGGGGAAGCAATCAGCCCCAGCATTTT CASSPPVGRGSNQPQHF
TRBJ2-7 - TRBV6-5 - TGTGCCAGCGGAGTCGGAACCTACGAGCAGTACTTC CASGVGTYEQYF
TRBJ2-7 TRBD1 TRBV7-9 - TGTGCCAGCAGCTCTGGACAGGGGAACTACGAGCAGTACTTC CASSSGQGNYEQYF
TRBJ2-3 TRBD2 TRBV7-9 - TGTGCCAGCAGCTTGGCGGGGGTTAGCACAGATACGCAGTATTTT CASSLAGVSTDTQYF
TRBJ2-1 - TRBV6-4 - TGTGCCAGCAGTGACGGCCAGTCTCGGGTCAATGAGCAGTTCTTC CASSDGQSRVNEQFF
TRBJ2-2 TRBD2 TRBV6-6 - TGTGCCAGCAGTTACTCACTAGCGGGCCTCGGGGAGCTGTTTTTT CASSYSLAGLGELFF
TRBJ2-3 - TRBV7-3 - TGTGCCAGCAGCCTGACAGCAACTAGCACAGATACGCAGTATTTT CASSLTATSTDTQYF
TRBJ1-1 - TRBV4-1 - TGCGCCAGCAGCCAAGGAGACAGGCTGTCGAAGACTGAAGCTTTCTTT CASSQGDRLSKTEAFF
TRBJ2-7 TRBD1 TRBV6-6 - TGTGCCAGCACCCCTGACAGGGCCTCCTACGAGCAGTACTTC CASTPDRASYEQYF
TRBJ2-7 - TRBV4-3 - TGCGCCAGCAGCCAAGATCAAGCGGGCTCCTCCTACGAGCAGTACTTC CASSQDQAGSSYEQYF
TRBJ1-2 TRBD1 TRBV10-2 few TGCGCCAGCAGTCGGACAGGAGGCCTCTATGGCTACACCTTC CASSRTGGLYGYTF
TRBJ2-5 TRBD1 TRBV11-2 - TGTGCCAGCAGCCAGTTCCCCACAACAGGGGGCGGAGAGACCCAGTACTTC CASSQFPTTGGGETQYF
TRBJ2-7 TRBD2 TRBV6-6 - TGTGCCAGCAGTACCGGGACTAGCGCACCCGAGCAGTACTTC CASSTGTSAPEQYF
TRBJ1-1 TRBD1 TRBV25-1 - TGTGCCAGCAAGGGGACAGGGGGCTTAGGCACTGAAGCTTTCTTT CASKGTGGLGTEAFF
TRBJ1-1 - TRBV5-1 - TGCGCCAGCAGCTTGAATTTCGGGGGTGACACTGAAGCTTTCTTT CASSLNFGGDTEAFF
TRBJ1-1 - TRBV13 - TGTGCCAGCAGCTTACGGAGAATGAACACTGAAGCTTTCTTT CASSLRRMNTEAFF
TRBJ2-3 - TRBV11-2 once TGTGCCAGCAGCCCCTCCCTAGATACGCAGTATTTT CASSPSLDTQYF
TRBJ1-2 TRBD1 TRBV5-1 - TGCGCCAGCAGCCCCTCGGACAGGAACTCTGGCTACACCTTC CASSPSDRNSGYTF
TRBJ2-7 - TRBV27 - TGTGCCAGCAGGGGCAGCCTAGCGCGCTACGAGCAGTACTTC CASRGSLARYEQYF
TRBJ2-7 TRBD2 TRBV5-4 - TGTGCCAGCACCCCGGGGGGAGGCCCCTACGAGCAGTACTTC CASTPGGGPYEQYF
TRBJ2-3 TRBD1 TRBV7-2 - TGTGCCAGCAGCCGCAGGGGGATCACAGATACGCAGTATTTT CASSRRGITDTQYF
TRBJ2-7 - TRBV7-8 - TGTGCCAGCAGCTTAGTTGTTACAGGCTACGAGCAGTACTTC CASSLVVTGYEQYF
TRBJ2-7 - TRBV15 few TGTGCCACCAGCAGAGATATGTACGAGCAGTACTTC CATSRDMYEQYF
TRBJ2-3 TRBD2 TRBV5-1 - TGCGCCAGCAGTTACAGCGGGGGGGTGGATACGCAGTATTTT CASSYSGGVDTQYF
TRBJ1-6 TRBD1 TRBV6-6 - TGTGCCAGCAGGCTGGGACAGGATAATTCACCCCTCCACTTT CASRLGQDNSPLHF
TRBJ1-2 - TRBV7-9 - TGTGCCAGCGAGAGTGGGCGAAACTATGGCTACACCTTC CASESGRNYGYTF
TRBJ2-7 - TRBV30 - TGTGCCTGGAGGTCTCTGGGGGCATCCTACGAGCAGTACTTC CAWRSLGASYEQYF
TRBJ1-2 - TRBV9 - TGTGCCAGCAGCCACCAGACAGGAGCTAACTATGGCTACACCTTC CASSHQTGANYGYTF
TRBJ2-2 - TRBV18 - TGTGCCAGCTCACCACCTCCGGGGGTATCGAACACCGGGGAGCTGTTTTTT CASSPPPGVSNTGELFF
TRBJ2-2 TRBD1 TRBV7-6 few TGTGCCAGCAGCGCCTGGGACAGTACAACCACCGGGGAGCTGTTTTTT CASSAWDSTTTGELFF
TRBJ1-3 - TRBV7-2 - TGTGCCAGCAGCCAGGGGACATCCGTAGGAAACACCATATATTTT CASSQGTSVGNTIYF
TRBJ1-1 TRBD1 TRBV7-2 - TGTGCCAGCAACAGGGGTCTTTTGAACACTGAAGCTTTCTTT CASNRGLLNTEAFF
TRBJ2-1 - TRBV18 - TGTGCCAGCTCACCACCCGGACTTAACAATGAGCAGTTCTTC CASSPPGLNNEQFF
TRBJ1-5 - TRBV7-8 - TGTGCCAGCAGCTTAGGTGAGGGAATGAAGCCCCAGCATTTT CASSLGEGMKPQHF
TRBJ2-7 - TRBV7-8 - TGTGCCAGCAGCTTAGCACCGGGGGACCACTACGAGCAGTACTTC CASSLAPGDHYEQYF
TRBJ1-5 TRBD1 TRBV6-6 - TGTGCCAGCAGTTCCCAGGGGGCTGGCAATCAGCCCCAGCATTTT CASSSQGAGNQPQHF
TRBJ1-1 - TRBV15 - TGTGCCACCAGCAAACAGAAACTGAACACTGAAGCTTTCTTT CATSKQKLNTEAFF
TRBJ1-2 - TRBV6-2/TRBV6-3 - TGTGCCAGCAGCGTTCTTTCCGCGGCTAACTATGGCTACACCTTC CASSVLSAANYGYTF
TRBJ1-5 - TRBV10-3 - TGTGCCATCAGTGAGTCGAGAGGGACTAGAGATCAGCCCCAGCATTTT CAISESRGTRDQPQHF
TRBJ1-3 TRBD1 TRBV5-6 - TGTGCCAGCAGCTTGGTCGGGACAGCTGGAAACACCATATATTTT CASSLVGTAGNTIYF
TRBJ1-1 - TRBV4-3 - TGCGCCAGCAGCCAAGTTGTAACAATGAACACTGAAGCTTTCTTT CASSQVVTMNTEAFF
TRBJ2-6 TRBD1 TRBV10-3 - TGTGCCATCAATCCGGGACAGGGGTACTCTGGGGCCAACGTCCTGACTTTC CAINPGQGYSGANVLTF
TRBJ1-3 - TRBV9 few TGTGCCAGCAGCGTGGACGGGAAGGGAAACACCATATATTTT CASSVDGKGNTIYF
TRBJ2-1 - TRBV12-3/TRBV12-4 - TGTGCCAGCAGTTTCGACAGCTACAATGAGCAGTTCTTC CASSFDSYNEQFF
TRBJ1-1 - TRBV5-4 few TGTGCCAGCAGCTTGCGCGGTAGGAACACTGAAGCTTTCTTT CASSLRGRNTEAFF
TRBJ1-6 - TRBV18 - TGTGCCAGCTCACCGGGGCATTCACCCCTCCACTTT CASSPGHSPLHF
TRBJ2-1 TRBD2 TRBV7-9 - TGTGCCAGCAGCTTCGGACTAGCGGGGTGGAAAGCCTCCTACAATGAGCAGTTCTTC CASSFGLAGWKASYNEQFF
TRBJ2-5 TRBD2 TRBV30 once TGTGCCGTGACCCCAGGGGCGGGGGGAGAGACCCAGTACTTC CAVTPGAGGETQYF
TRBJ2-5 TRBD1 TRBV19 - TGTGCCAGTAGTATACAAGGGGGACAGGGAGGAGAGACCCAGTACTTC CASSIQGGQGGETQYF
TRBJ2-2 - TRBV9 - TGTGCCAGCTCCCTGAGGGGCGGGACGGGGAACACCGGGGAGCTGTTTTTT CASSLRGGTGNTGELFF